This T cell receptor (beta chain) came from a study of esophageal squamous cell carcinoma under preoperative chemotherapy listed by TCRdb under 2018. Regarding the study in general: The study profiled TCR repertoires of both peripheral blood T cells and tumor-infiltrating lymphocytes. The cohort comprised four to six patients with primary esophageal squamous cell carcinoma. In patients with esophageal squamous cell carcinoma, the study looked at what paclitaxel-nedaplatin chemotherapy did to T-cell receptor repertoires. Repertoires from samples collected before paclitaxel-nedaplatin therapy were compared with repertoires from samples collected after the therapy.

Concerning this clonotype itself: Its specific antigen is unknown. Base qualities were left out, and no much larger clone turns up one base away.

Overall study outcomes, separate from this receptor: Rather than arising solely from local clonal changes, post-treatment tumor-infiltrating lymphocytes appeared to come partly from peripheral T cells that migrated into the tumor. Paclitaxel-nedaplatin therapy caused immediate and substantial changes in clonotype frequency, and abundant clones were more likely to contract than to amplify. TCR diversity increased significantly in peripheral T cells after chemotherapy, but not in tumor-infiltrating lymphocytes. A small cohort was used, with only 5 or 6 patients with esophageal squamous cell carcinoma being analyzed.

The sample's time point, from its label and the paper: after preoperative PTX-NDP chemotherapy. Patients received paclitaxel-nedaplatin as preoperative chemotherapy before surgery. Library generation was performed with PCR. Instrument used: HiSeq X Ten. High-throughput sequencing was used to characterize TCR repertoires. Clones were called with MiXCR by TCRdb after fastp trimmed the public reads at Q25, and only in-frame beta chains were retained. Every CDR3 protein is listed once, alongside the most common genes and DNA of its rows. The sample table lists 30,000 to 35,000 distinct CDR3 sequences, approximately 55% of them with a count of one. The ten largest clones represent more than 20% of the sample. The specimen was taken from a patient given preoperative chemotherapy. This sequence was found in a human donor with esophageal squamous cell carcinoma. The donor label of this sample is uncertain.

The nucleotide sequence reads TGTGCCAGCAGCTGGGGACAGGGGAAGAATGAGCAGTTCTTC. Its protein reads: CASSWGQGKNEQFF. The rearrangement joined TRBV14 to TRBJ2-1; 10 junctional bases match TRBD1. The germline V gene encodes CDR1 SGHDN and CDR2 FVKESK. Here V drops 5 bases and J drops 7 bases, and the junction holds 5 bases not matched to any gene. CDR3 length: 14 amino acids, cysteine to phenylalanine. Of all the DNA, just the CDR3 is kept, 42 bases in frame from base 1.